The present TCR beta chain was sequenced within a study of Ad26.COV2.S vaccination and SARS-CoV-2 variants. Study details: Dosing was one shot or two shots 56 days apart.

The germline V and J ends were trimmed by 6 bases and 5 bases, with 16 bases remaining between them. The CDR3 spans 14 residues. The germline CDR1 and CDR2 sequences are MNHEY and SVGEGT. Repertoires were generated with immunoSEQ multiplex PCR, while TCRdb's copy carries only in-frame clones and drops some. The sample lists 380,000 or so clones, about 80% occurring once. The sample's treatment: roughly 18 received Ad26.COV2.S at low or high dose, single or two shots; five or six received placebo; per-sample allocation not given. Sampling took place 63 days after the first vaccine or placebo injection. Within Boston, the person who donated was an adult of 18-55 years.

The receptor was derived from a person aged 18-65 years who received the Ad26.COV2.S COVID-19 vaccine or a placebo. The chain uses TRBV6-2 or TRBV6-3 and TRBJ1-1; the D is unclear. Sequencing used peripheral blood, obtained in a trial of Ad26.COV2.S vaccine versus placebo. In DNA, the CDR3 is TGTGCCAGCAGCCCCTATGATAGAGAGACTGAAGCTTTCTTT. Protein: CASSPYDRETEAFF.